The following is a T cell receptor beta chain sequence with its context. The CDR3 covers 15 residues. Deletions cut 3 bases from V and 2 bases from J, with 11 bases between. Germline V gene sequence: CDR1 SGHTA, CDR2 FQGNSA. Original handling: Reference gene primer amplification yielded estimated nucleated cell counts. Libraries were prepared by immunoSEQ multiplex PCR; TCRdb keeps only in-frame clonotypes and omits some of them. V, J and clone size are those of that table, while D and trimming were read from the DNA. The sample lists 150,000 or so clones, approximately 92% occurring once. The data originate from a study of blood T cell repertoires in COVID-19. Study at large: COVID-19 samples, acute and convalescent, were from the United States, Italy and Spain.

Seattle patients were enrolled while actively infected and followed longitudinally. Sequencing input: peripheral blood. V gene TRBV7-2 combines with J gene TRBJ2-1, with TRBD2 as a possible D gene (6 bases). This sequence was found in a man between 18 and 35 years old with COVID-19, enrolled during active disease. The CDR3 DNA reads TGTGCCAGCAGCTTTTTTGGAGGGACCTACAATGAGCAGTTCTTC. Translation gives CASSFFGGTYNEQFF.